The source of this T cell receptor (beta chain) is a study of blood T cells in healthy people across ages. At the level of the study: Template-switching capture recovered about one barcoded beta molecule per two T cells.

For the second PCR, which ran for about 7 to 12 cycles, a sample-barcoded 5' primer and a J-beta primer mix were used. A single record per CDR3 protein comes from TCRdb applying MiXCR to the 5' RACE reads. The data contain about 640,000 distinct CDR3 sequences, 45% to 65% of them singletons. Germline V CDR1 and CDR2: SGHRS, YFSETQ. The CDR3 length is 16 residues. V was shortened by 4 bases and J by 2 bases, with 18 bases between the two germline ends. Regarding the study as a whole: Long-lived donors carried more naive CD4+ cells and greater diversity than aged donors.

Notes on this clonotype: Its target is unknown.

Sequencing was done on a sample of blood. This rearrangement joins TRBV5-1 to TRBJ2-5, with D perhaps matching TRBD1 (6 bases). The sequence derives from a man aged 55 to 70 in good health. In DNA, the CDR3 is TGCGCCAGCAGCCCCGCCGGGACAAGGGGACAAGAGACCCAGTACTTC. Translation: CASSPAGTRGQETQYF.